Each of the 15 T cell receptor beta chains below was sequenced from the same sample in a study of T cell responses to AZD1222 COVID-19 vaccine. The method was immunoSEQ multiplex PCR; TCRdb's version includes in-frame clones alone and lacks a portion of them. The top ten hold approximately 17% of the sample, which has about 150,000 clones, under 95% seen once. The sample here was peripheral blood, taken on day 0 of AZD1222 vaccination. The receptors shown here come from an adult in good health.

This sequence joins TRBV9 and TRBJ2-1; 8 bases line up with TRBD1. CDR1 is SGDLS, CDR2 YYNGEE, per germline. V shed 0 bases, J shed 7 bases, and the junction held 9 bases outside the gene matches. The CDR3 runs 16 residues. The CDR3 loop reads CASSVDNRGVWNEQFF. CDR3 DNA sequence: TGTGCCAGCAGCGTAGATAACAGGGGGGTCTGGAATGAGCAGTTCTTC.

The chain recombines TRBV4-3 with TRBJ1-2; possible D gene TRBD1, 5 bases. The V and J ends lost 2 bases and 5 bases respectively, with 15 bases between them. The CDR3 is 15 residues long. Germline V gene sequence: CDR1 LGHNA, CDR2 YSLEER. CDR3 residues: CASSQIVTGTYGYTF. The CDR3 bases are TGCGCCAGCAGCCAAATAGTGACGGGGACTTATGGCTACACCTTC.

This clone was seen a single time. V is TRBV7-2 and J is TRBJ2-3; perhaps TRBD2 as D (6 bases). The CDR3 covers 14 residues. CDR1 and CDR2 from the germline V gene are SGHTA and FQGNSA. V lost 3 bases and J 1 base, leaving 8 bases between the germline ends. The CDR3 DNA reads TGTGCCAGCAGCTTTGGCGGGGGCACAGATACGCAGTATTTT. Amino acid sequence: CASSFGGGTDTQYF.

The V call is TRBV19, the J call TRBJ1-2; TRBD1 matches 9 bases. Trimming at V came to 5 bases and at J to 4 bases, leaving 5 bases not matched to a gene. The CDR3 sequence is 14 residues long. CDR1 is LNHDA and CDR2 is SQIVND in the germline V gene (reference sequence). For the CDR3, the DNA is TGTGCCAGTAGTCCGCGGGACAGGGTCTATGGCTACACCTTC. This codes for CASSPRDRVYGYTF.

The chain uses TRBV7-9 and TRBJ1-1; TRBD1 might be the D (5 bases). From germline, CDR1 is SEHNR and CDR2 FQNEAQ (reference sequence). Trimming took off 5 bases at V and 2 bases at J, with 15 bases between the two ends. The CDR3 is made up of 15 amino acids. Written as DNA, the CDR3 is TGTGCCAGCAGCCCCTATGGGACGGTTAACACTGAAGCTTTCTTT. It yields the protein CASSPYGTVNTEAFF. Using reference TRBV7-9 and TRBJ1-1 for the parts outside the CDR3, the full variable domain is DTGVSQNPRHKITKRGQNVTFRCDPISEHNRLYWYRQTLGQGPEFLTYFQNEAQLEKSRLLSDRFSAERPKGSFSTLEIQRTEQGDSAMYLCASSPYGTVNTEAFFGQGTRLTVV.

The V and J genes are TRBV5-1 and TRBJ1-2; D is uncertain. The germline V and J ends were trimmed by 4 bases and 4 bases, with 20 bases remaining between them. The germline V gene has CDR1 SGHRS and CDR2 YFSETQ. This CDR3 comprises 16 residues. The CDR3 region is CASSAAETRSGYGYTF. In DNA form, the CDR3 reads TGCGCCAGCAGCGCGGCAGAGACACGATCGGGCTATGGCTACACCTTC.

This chain joins TRBV2 and TRBJ1-4, with unresolved D. V gave up 7 bases and J gave up 6 bases, with 15 bases separating them. The CDR3 runs to 14 residues. The V gene's germline CDR1 is SNHLY and CDR2 FYNNEI. Written as DNA, the CDR3 is TGTGCCAGCACCCCCGGGCTTAGTTATGAAAAACTGTTTTTT. Its translation: CASTPGLSYEKLFF.

The genes are TRBV19 and TRBJ1-4; no reliable D call. This CDR3 contains 12 residues. Germline V lookup: CDR1 LNHDA, CDR2 SQIVND (reference sequence). V shed 3 bases and J shed 14 bases, with 13 bases lying between them. The CDR3, as DNA: TGTGCCAGTAGTATGACGGCGGTCAGGCTGTTTTTT. Protein product: CASSMTAVRLFF. Using reference TRBV19 and TRBJ1-4 for the parts outside the CDR3, the full variable domain is DGGITQSPKYLFRKEGQNVTLSCEQNLNHDAMYWYRQDPGQGLRLIYYSQIVNDFQKGDIAEGYSVSREKKESFPLTVTSAQKNPTAFYLCASSMTAVRLFFGSGTQLSVL.

This clone has only one observation. The V call is TRBV18, the J call TRBJ1-1; 7 bases are shared with TRBD1. CDR3 length: 16 amino acids. Unmatched junction bases numbered 10, after V lost 2 bases and J lost 4 bases. Per germline, CDR1 KGHSH and CDR2 LQKENI. The CDR3 protein is CASSPLHRGGSTEAFF. The CDR3, as DNA: TGTGCCAGCTCACCATTGCACAGGGGCGGGAGCACTGAAGCTTTCTTT.

The rearrangement joins TRBV10-3 to TRBJ1-2, with a possible D match to TRBD1 (6 bases). Germline V lookup: CDR1 ENHRY, CDR2 SYGVKD. The CDR3 has 11 amino acids. Trimming shortened V by 3 bases and J by 7 bases, and 6 bases separated the two germline ends. The CDR3 DNA is TGTGCCATCAGTGAAGGGGGTGGCTACACCTTC. Protein product: CAISEGGGYTF.

This chain links TRBV28 with TRBJ1-4; D gene unclear. Germline values: CDR1 MDHEN, CDR2 SYDVKM. Trimming took off 4 bases at V and 1 base at J, with 13 bases between the two ends. This CDR3 has 16 amino acids. CDR3 protein: CASSSVQRGTNEKLFF. The CDR3 DNA sequence: TGTGCCAGCAGTTCAGTACAGCGAGGAACTAATGAAAAACTGTTTTTT.

This chain uses TRBV30 with TRBJ1-3, with D unresolved. The V gene's germline CDR1 is GTSNPN and CDR2 SVGIG (reference sequence). CDR3 length: 16 amino acids. V shed 0 bases and J shed 0 bases, with 12 bases lying between them. The DNA of the CDR3 is TGTGCCTGGAGTGTACTAGGCCTGCTCTCTGGAAACACCATATATTTT. It codes for CAWSVLGLLSGNTIYF.

This rearrangement joins TRBV2 to TRBJ1-2; D is unresolved. The germline V and J ends were trimmed by 3 bases and 4 bases, with 12 bases remaining between them. Germline values: CDR1 SNHLY, CDR2 FYNNEI. The CDR3 sequence is 14 residues long. CDR3 bases: TGTGCCAGCAGTGACCAGGCGAGGTTCTATGGCTACACCTTC. It translates to CASSDQARFYGYTF.

This clone has a single count. The chain links TRBV11-2 to TRBJ1-6, with no clear D. Trimming took 2 bases from V and 0 from J, leaving 8 bases between them. Germline assignment: CDR1 SGHAT and CDR2 FQNNGV. There are 16 residues in the CDR3. For the CDR3, the DNA is TGTGCCAGCAGCTTATCGGGGAGCTCCTATAATTCACCCCTCCACTTT. It is translated as CASSLSGSSYNSPLHF.

The chain employs TRBV9 and TRBJ1-5; possible D gene TRBD1, 6 bases. This CDR3 comprises 14 residues. The V end lost 4 bases, the J end lost 6 bases, and 14 bases lay between the germline ends. Looked up from germline, CDR1 is SGDLS and CDR2 is YYNGEE. The CDR3 reads CASSKGEQGQPQHF. For the CDR3, the DNA is TGTGCCAGCAGCAAAGGGGAACAGGGTCAGCCCCAGCATTTT.